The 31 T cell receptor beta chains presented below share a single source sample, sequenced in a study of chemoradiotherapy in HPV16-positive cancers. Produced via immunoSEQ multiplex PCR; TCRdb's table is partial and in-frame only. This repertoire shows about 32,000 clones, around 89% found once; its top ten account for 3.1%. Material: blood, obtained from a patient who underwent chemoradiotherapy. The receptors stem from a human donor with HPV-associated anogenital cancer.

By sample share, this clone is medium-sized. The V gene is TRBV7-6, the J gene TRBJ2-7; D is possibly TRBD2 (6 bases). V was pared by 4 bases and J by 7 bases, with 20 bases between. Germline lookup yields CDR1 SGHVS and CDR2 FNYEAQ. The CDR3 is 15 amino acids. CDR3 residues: CASSSPGLPEREQYF. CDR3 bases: TGTGCCAGCAGCTCCCCGGGACTCCCTGAGAGGGAGCAGTACTTC.

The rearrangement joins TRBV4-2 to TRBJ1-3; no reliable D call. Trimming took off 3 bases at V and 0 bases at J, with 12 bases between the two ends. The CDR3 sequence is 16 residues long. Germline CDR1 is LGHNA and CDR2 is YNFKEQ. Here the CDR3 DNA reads TGTGCCAGCAGCCAGGTCGGGCTACCCTCTGGAAACACCATATATTTT. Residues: CASSQVGLPSGNTIYF.

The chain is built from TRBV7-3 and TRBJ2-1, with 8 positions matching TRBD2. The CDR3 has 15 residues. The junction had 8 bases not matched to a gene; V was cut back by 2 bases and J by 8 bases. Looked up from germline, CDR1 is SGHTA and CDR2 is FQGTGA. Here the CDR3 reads CASSLGSGATYEQFF. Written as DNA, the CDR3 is TGTGCCAGCAGCTTAGGTAGCGGGGCTACTTATGAGCAGTTCTTC. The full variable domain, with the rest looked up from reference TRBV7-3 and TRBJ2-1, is GAGVSQTPSNKVTEKGKYVELRCDPISGHTALYWYRQSLGQGPEFLIYFQGTGAADDSGLPNDRFFAVRPEGSVSTLKIQRTERGDSAVYLCASSLGSGATYEQFFGPGTRLTVL.

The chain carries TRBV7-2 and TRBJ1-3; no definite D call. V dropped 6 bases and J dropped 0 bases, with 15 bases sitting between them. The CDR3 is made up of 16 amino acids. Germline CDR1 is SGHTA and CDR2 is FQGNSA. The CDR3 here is CASSSGIYTSGNTIYF. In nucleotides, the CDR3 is TGTGCCAGCAGTTCCGGGATCTACACCTCTGGAAACACCATATATTTT.

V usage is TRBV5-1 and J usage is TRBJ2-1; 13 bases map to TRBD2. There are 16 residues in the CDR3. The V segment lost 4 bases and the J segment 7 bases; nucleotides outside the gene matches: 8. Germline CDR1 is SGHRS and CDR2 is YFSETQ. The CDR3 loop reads CASSTLAGGPQNEQFF. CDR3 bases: TGCGCCAGCAGCACACTAGCGGGAGGGCCCCAGAATGAGCAGTTCTTC.

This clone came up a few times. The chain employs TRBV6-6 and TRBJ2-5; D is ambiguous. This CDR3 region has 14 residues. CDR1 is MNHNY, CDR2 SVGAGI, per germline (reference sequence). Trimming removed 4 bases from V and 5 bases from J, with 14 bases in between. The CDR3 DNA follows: TGTGCCAGCAGTTTGGGTGGTCAAGGCGAGACCCAGTACTTC. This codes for CASSLGGQGETQYF.

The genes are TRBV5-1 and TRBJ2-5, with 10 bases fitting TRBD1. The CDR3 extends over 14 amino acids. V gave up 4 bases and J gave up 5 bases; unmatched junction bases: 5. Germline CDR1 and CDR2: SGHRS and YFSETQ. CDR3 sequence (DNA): TGCGCCAGCAGCGCGACAGGGGGCGAGGAGACCCAGTACTTC. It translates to CASSATGGEETQYF. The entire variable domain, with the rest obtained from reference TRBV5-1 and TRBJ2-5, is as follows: KAGVTQTPRYLIKTRGQQVTLSCSPISGHRSVSWYQQTPGQGLQFLFEYFSETQRNKGNFPGRFSGRQFSNSRSEMNVSTLELGDSALYLCASSATGGEETQYFGPGTRLLVL.

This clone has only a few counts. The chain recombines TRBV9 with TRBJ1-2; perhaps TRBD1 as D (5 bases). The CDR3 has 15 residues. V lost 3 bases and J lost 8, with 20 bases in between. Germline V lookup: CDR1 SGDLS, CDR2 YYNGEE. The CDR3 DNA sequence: TGTGCCAGCAGCGCTGAACGGGGAGGGGCAGTAGGCTACACCTTC. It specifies CASSAERGGAVGYTF.

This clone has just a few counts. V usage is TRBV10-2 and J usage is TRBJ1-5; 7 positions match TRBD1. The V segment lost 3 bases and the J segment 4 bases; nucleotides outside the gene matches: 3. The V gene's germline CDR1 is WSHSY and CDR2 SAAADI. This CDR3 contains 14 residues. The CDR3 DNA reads TGCGCCAGCAGTGAAGGGACAGCGAATCAGCCCCAGCATTTT. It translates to CASSEGTANQPQHF.

As DNA, the CDR3 is TGTGCCAGCAGCGTATCCCCAACTGGGTCTCTTGATGAGCAGTTCTTC. Its protein product is CASSVSPTGSLDEQFF. The V call is TRBV9, the J call TRBJ2-1; no reliable D call. The CDR3 consists of 16 residues. The V gene lost 1 base and the J gene lost 8 bases, with 19 bases spanning the gap. Germline V lookup: CDR1 SGDLS, CDR2 YYNGEE. Looking up the rest from reference TRBV9 and TRBJ2-1 gives the full variable domain: DSGVTQTPKHLITATGQRVTLRCSPRSGDLSVYWYQQSLDQGLQFLIQYYNGEERAKGNILERFSAQQFPDLHSELNLSSLELGDSALYFCASSVSPTGSLDEQFFGPGTRLTVL.

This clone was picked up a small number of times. As DNA, the CDR3 is TGTGCCAGTAGAGACAGGTCCACACAAGAGACCCAGTACTTC. Its protein is CASRDRSTQETQYF. This chain links TRBV19 with TRBJ2-5; perhaps TRBD1 as D (6 bases). Germline V lookup: CDR1 LNHDA, CDR2 SQIVND (reference sequence). Trimming pared 6 bases from V and 2 bases from J, leaving 13 bases between. This CDR3 comprises 14 residues.

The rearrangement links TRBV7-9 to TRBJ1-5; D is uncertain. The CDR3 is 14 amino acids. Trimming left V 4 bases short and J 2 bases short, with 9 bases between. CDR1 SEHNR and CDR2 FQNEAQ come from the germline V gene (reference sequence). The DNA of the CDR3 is TGTGCCAGCAGCTCAGAATGGGGCAATCAGCCCCAGCATTTT. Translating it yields CASSSEWGNQPQHF.

The CDR3 DNA sequence: TGTGCCTGGAGTTTGGACAGTTGGGCTGGAAACACCATATATTTT. Its translation is CAWSLDSWAGNTIYF. This chain connects TRBV30 to TRBJ1-3, with D tentatively TRBD1 (6 bases). This CDR3 spans 15 amino acids. Germline values: CDR1 GTSNPN, CDR2 SVGIG (reference sequence). Between the trimmed V and J ends, which lost 2 bases and 2 bases, there was a span of 13 bases.

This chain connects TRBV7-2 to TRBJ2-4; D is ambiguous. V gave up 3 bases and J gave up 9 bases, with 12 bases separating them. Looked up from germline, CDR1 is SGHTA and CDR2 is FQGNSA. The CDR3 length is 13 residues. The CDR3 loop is CASSFLVVSIQYF. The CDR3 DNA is TGTGCCAGCAGCTTTCTGGTGGTCAGCATTCAGTACTTC.

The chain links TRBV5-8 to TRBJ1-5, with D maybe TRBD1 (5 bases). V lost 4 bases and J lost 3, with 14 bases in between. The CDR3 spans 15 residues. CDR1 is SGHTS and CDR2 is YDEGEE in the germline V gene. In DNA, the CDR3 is TGTGCCAGCAGCCTGGGGCTTAGTTACAATCAGCCCCAGCATTTT. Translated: CASSLGLSYNQPQHF. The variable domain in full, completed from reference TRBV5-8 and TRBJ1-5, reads EAGVTQSPTHLIKTRGQQATLRCSPISGHTSVYWYQQALGLGLQFLLWYDEGEERNRGNFPPRFSGRQFPNYSSELNVNALELEDSALYLCASSLGLSYNQPQHFGDGTRLSIL.

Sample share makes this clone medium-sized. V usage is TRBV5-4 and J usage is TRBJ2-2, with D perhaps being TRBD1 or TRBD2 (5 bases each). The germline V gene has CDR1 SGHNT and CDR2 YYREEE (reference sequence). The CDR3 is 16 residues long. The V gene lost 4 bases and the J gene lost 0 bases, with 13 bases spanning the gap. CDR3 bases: TGTGCCAGCAGCCCGGGGACGTCTTCGAACACCGGGGAGCTGTTTTTT. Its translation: CASSPGTSSNTGELFF.

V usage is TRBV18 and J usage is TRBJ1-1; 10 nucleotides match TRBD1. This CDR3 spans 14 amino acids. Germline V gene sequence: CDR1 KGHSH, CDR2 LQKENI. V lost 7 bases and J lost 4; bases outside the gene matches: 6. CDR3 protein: CASLQDRGSTEAFF. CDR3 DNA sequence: TGTGCCAGCTTACAGGACAGGGGGAGCACTGAAGCTTTCTTT.

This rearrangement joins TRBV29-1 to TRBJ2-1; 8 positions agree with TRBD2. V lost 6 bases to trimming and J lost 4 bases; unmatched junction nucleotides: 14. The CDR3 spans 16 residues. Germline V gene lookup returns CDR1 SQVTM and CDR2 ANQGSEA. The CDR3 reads CSVSSGGEAQYNEQFF. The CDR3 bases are TGCAGCGTCTCTTCCGGGGGGGAAGCCCAATACAATGAGCAGTTCTTC.

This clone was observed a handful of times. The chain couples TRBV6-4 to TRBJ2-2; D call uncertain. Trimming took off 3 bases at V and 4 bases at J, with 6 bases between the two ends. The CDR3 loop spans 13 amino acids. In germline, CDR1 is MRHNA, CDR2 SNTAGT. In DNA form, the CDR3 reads TGTGCCAGCAGTGAAGTAGGCACCGGGGAGCTGTTTTTT. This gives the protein CASSEVGTGELFF.

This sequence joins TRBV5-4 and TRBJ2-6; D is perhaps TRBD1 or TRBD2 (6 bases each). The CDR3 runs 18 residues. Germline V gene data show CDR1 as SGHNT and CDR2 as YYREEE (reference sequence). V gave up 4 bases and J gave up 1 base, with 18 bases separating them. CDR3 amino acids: CASSPGGQRISGANVLTF. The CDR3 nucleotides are TGTGCCAGCAGCCCCGGGGGCCAACGGATTTCTGGGGCCAACGTCCTGACTTTC. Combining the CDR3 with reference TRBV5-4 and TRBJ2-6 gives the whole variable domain ETGVTQSPTHLIKTRGQQVTLRCSSQSGHNTVSWYQQALGQGPQFIFQYYREEENGRGNFPPRFSGLQFPNYSSELNVNALELDDSALYLCASSPGGQRISGANVLTFGAGSRLTVL.

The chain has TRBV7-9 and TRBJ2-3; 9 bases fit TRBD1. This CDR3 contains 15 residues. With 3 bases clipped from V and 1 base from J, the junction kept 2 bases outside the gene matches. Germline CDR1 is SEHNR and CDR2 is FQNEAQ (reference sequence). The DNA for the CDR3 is TGTGCCAGCAGCTTTTGGACAGGGGGCACAGATACGCAGTATTTT. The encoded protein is CASSFWTGGTDTQYF.

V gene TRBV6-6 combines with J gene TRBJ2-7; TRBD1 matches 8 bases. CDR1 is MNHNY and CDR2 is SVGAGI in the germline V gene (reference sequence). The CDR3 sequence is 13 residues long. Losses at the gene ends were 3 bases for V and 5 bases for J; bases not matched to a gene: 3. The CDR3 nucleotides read TGTGCCAGCAGTTATGACAGGGGAGACGAGCAGTACTTC. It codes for CASSYDRGDEQYF.

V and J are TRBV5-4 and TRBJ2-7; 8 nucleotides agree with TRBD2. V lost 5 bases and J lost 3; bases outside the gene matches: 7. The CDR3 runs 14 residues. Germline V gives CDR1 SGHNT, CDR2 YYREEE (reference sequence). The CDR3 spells CASRQPGLGYEQYF. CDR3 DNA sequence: TGTGCCAGCAGACAACCGGGACTAGGCTACGAGCAGTACTTC.

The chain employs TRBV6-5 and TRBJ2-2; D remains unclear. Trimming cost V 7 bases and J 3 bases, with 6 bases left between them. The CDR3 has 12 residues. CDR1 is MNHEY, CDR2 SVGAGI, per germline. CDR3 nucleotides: TGTGCCAGCATTAGAGACACCGGGGAGCTGTTTTTT. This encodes CASIRDTGELFF.

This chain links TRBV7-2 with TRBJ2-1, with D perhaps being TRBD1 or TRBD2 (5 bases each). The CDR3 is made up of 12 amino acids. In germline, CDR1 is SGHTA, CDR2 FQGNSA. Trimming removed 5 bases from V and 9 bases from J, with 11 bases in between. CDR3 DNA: TGTGCCAGCAGCCCCTGGGGGAGTGAGCAGTTCTTC. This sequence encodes CASSPWGSEQFF.

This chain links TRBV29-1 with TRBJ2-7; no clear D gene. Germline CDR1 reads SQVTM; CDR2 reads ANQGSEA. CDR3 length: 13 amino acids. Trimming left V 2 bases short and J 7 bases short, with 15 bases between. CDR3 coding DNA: TGCAGCGTTGAATCGGGTTCGGACGGTGAGCAGTACTTC. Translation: CSVESGSDGEQYF.

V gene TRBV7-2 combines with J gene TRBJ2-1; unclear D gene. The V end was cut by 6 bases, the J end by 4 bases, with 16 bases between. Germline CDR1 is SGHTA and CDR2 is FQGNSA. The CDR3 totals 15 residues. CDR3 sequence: CASRKYSSDYNEQFF. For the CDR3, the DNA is TGTGCCAGCAGGAAATACAGCAGCGATTACAATGAGCAGTTCTTC.

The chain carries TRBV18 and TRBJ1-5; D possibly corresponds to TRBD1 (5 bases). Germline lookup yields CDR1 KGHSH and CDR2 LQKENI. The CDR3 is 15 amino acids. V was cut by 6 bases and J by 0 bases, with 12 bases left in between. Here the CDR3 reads CASSPEGISNQPQHF. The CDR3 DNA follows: TGTGCCAGCTCCCCTGAGGGGATTAGCAATCAGCCCCAGCATTTT.

CDR3 amino acids: CASSLDLGWGRELFF. The CDR3 DNA sequence: TGTGCCAGCAGCTTGGACTTGGGGTGGGGCCGGGAGCTGTTTTTT. The chain recombines TRBV5-6 with TRBJ2-2; a possible D gene is TRBD1 (5 bases). V was pared by 0 bases and J by 9 bases, with 15 bases between. There are 15 residues in the CDR3. The germline gives CDR1 SGHDT, CDR2 YYEEEE.

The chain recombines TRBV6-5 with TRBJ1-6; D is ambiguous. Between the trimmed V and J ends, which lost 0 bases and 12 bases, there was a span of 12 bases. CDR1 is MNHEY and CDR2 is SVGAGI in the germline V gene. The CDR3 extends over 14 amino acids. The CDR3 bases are TGTGCCAGCAGTTACTCGAAGGTGAACGGACCCCTCCACTTT. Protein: CASSYSKVNGPLHF.

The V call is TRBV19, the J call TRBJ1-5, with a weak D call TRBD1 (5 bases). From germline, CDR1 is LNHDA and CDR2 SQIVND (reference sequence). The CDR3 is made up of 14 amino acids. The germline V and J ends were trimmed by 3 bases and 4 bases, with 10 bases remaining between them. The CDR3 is CASSIGQGNQPQHF. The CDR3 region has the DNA TGTGCCAGTAGTATCGGGCAGGGAAATCAGCCCCAGCATTTT.